These T cell receptor beta chains were read from a single sample in a study of blood T cell repertoires in COVID-19. Profiling relied on immunoSEQ multiplex PCR, and the TCRdb table lists in-frame clones only, not all of them. The data hold hundreds of thousands of clones, with about 88% observed a single time. The sample taken for sequencing was PBMCs or T cells enriched from blood (not recorded which). The receptors come from a woman aged 45-60 years who had recovered from COVID-19. Each CDR3 is given with its conserved first and last residue. A D gene is named only where the DNA matches it firmly. Rows give clone size only sometimes, using once, few, many, or a class for an expanded clone.

clone_size,d_call,j_call,v_call,cdr3_nt,cdr3_aa
-,TRBD1,TRBJ1-2,TRBV13,TGTGCCAGCAGCCCGGACAGGGGGAACTATGGCTACACCTTC,CASSPDRGNYGYTF
-,-,TRBJ1-2,TRBV28,TGTGCCAGCAGTTTACCCAGGAACTATGGCTACACCTTC,CASSLPRNYGYTF
-,TRBD1,TRBJ1-4,TRBV5-1,TGCGCCAGCAGCTTGCAGTCAGGGGGGAATGAAAAACTGTTTTTT,CASSLQSGGNEKLFF
-,TRBD2,TRBJ2-5,TRBV10-3,TGTGCCATCAGGGGGACTAGCGGGGAGACCCAGTACTTC,CAIRGTSGETQYF
-,TRBD1,TRBJ2-3,TRBV24-1,TGTGCCACCAGAGGGACAGGGAAAGGTGATACGCAGTATTTT,CATRGTGKGDTQYF
-,-,TRBJ1-5,TRBV7-2,TGTGCCAGCAGCTTAGAGGGGGGGGTTGAGCCCCAGCATTTT,CASSLEGGVEPQHF
-,TRBD2,TRBJ2-7,TRBV4-3,TGCGCCAGCAGCCAAGATGCAGTAGCGGGAGCCTACGAGCAGTACTTC,CASSQDAVAGAYEQYF
-,-,TRBJ1-1,TRBV11-1,TGTGCCAGCTCCCCCCGGGAGGGAGCTGAAGCTTTCTTT,CASSPREGAEAFF
-,-,TRBJ2-2,TRBV6-2/TRBV6-3,TGTGCCAGCAGTTACCAAGCGGCGGTGACCGGGGAGCTGTTTTTT,CASSYQAAVTGELFF
-,-,TRBJ1-1,TRBV5-1,TGCGCCAGCAGCCTTTCGACGGGGAACACTGAAGCTTTCTTT,CASSLSTGNTEAFF
-,-,TRBJ2-1,TRBV6-2/TRBV6-3,TGTGCCAGCAGTTATCGGACTGGGTACAATGAGCAGTTCTTC,CASSYRTGYNEQFF
-,-,TRBJ1-1,TRBV10-2,TGCGCCAGCAGTGAATCAGGGTCCGCTGAAGCTTTCTTT,CASSESGSAEAFF
-,-,TRBJ2-7,TRBV5-4,TGTGCCAGCAGCGCTACTAGCACCAGCTTCGAGGAGCAGTACTTC,CASSATSTSFEEQYF
-,TRBD2,TRBJ2-7,TRBV19,TGTGCCAGTAGCGCCAGCGGGAGATCCGAGCAGTACTTC,CASSASGRSEQYF
-,-,TRBJ2-4,TRBV28,TGTGCCAGCAGTCCGGGGAGCGTACTAGCCAAAAACATTCAGTACTTC,CASSPGSVLAKNIQYF
-,TRBD2,TRBJ2-4,TRBV27,TGTGCCAGCAGTTTATCGAGGAGCGGGAGGGCCAAAAACATTCAGTACTTC,CASSLSRSGRAKNIQYF
-,-,TRBJ1-3,TRBV2,TGTGCCAGCAGTGGACAGATTGGCTCTGGAAACACCATATATTTT,CASSGQIGSGNTIYF
-,-,TRBJ2-5,TRBV19,TGTGCCAGTCGCCGGAGGGCCGGTGGTGGAGAGACCCAGTACTTC,CASRRRAGGGETQYF
once,TRBD2,TRBJ2-3,TRBV27,TGTGCCAGCAGTTTCAGGAGCGGGAGGCCACAGGTAACAGATACGCAGTATTTT,CASSFRSGRPQVTDTQYF
once,TRBD2,TRBJ2-7,TRBV27,TGTGCCAGCAGTTTAAAACCTAGCGGGAGTTACGAGCAGTACTTC,CASSLKPSGSYEQYF
-,-,TRBJ1-1,TRBV30,TGTGCCTGGAGTGGGTACAGGACTGAAGCTTTCTTT,CAWSGYRTEAFF
-,-,TRBJ1-4,TRBV5-6,TGTGCCAGCAGCTTGGATGGGACACCCAATGAAAAACTGTTTTTT,CASSLDGTPNEKLFF
-,-,TRBJ2-2,TRBV7-9,TGTGCCAGCAGCCTAAATACGGCCGGGGAGCTGTTTTTT,CASSLNTAGELFF
-,TRBD2,TRBJ2-1,TRBV12-5,TGTGCTAGTGGTCTCACGACTAGCGGGTTTGACGAGCAGTTCTTC,CASGLTTSGFDEQFF
-,-,TRBJ2-1,TRBV11-2,TGTGCCAGCAGCCCCCGGTTGAGCTCCTACAATGAGCAGTTCTTC,CASSPRLSSYNEQFF
-,TRBD1,TRBJ1-2,TRBV29-1,TGCAGCGTTGTAAGGGACAGGGGTAACACCTTC,CSVVRDRGNTF
-,-,TRBJ2-2,TRBV6-5,TGTGCCAGCAGTAGGGGTGTGACCGGGGAGCTGTTTTTT,CASSRGVTGELFF
-,TRBD2,TRBJ2-7,TRBV28,TGTGCCAGCAGTTCCCGGGGGTGGACTAGCTTGTGGGAGCAGTACTTC,CASSSRGWTSLWEQYF
-,-,TRBJ1-5,TRBV28,TGTGCCAGCAGCCCGAATCAGCCCCAGCATTTT,CASSPNQPQHF
-,-,TRBJ2-1,TRBV7-9,TGTGCCAGCAGCTTGGTTCGGGAGTTAAGGAATGAGCAGTTCTTC,CASSLVRELRNEQFF
-,-,TRBJ1-5,TRBV27,TGTGCCAGCAGTTTAGTTCTAGGCAATCAGCCCCAGCATTTT,CASSLVLGNQPQHF
-,-,TRBJ1-3,TRBV28,TGTGCCAGCAGTTTTACAGACACAGGGTTCGGAAACACCATATATTTT,CASSFTDTGFGNTIYF
once,-,TRBJ1-6,TRBV28,TGTGCCAGCATCAAGGGGGGGCCATTTGGACCCCTCCACTTT,CASIKGGPFGPLHF
-,-,TRBJ2-2,TRBV21-1,TGTGCCAGCAACTACTCCCTCATTAACACCGGGGAGCTGTTTTTT,CASNYSLINTGELFF
-,-,TRBJ1-5,TRBV28,TGTGCCAGCAGTTTATTTGCAGGTCTGCGCAATCAGCCCCAGCATTTT,CASSLFAGLRNQPQHF
-,TRBD2,TRBJ2-1,TRBV14,TGTGCCAGCAGCCAAAACGGGACTAGCCGCAATGAGCAGTTCTTC,CASSQNGTSRNEQFF
-,TRBD2,TRBJ2-2,TRBV10-1,TGCGCCAGCAGTGATTCGAGTCTAGCGGGAGCCGGGGAGCTGTTTTTT,CASSDSSLAGAGELFF